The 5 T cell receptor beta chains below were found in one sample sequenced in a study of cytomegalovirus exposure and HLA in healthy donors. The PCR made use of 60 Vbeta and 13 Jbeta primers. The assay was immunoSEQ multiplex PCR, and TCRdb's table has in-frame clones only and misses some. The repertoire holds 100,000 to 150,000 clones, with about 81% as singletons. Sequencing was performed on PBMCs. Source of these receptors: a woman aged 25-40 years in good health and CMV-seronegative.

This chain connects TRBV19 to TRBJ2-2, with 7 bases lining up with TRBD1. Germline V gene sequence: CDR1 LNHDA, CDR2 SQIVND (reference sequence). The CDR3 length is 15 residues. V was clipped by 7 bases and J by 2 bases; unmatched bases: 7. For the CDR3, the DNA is TGTGCCAGTAATTCCGGGACAGCAAACACCGGGGAGCTGTTTTTT. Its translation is CASNSGTANTGELFF.

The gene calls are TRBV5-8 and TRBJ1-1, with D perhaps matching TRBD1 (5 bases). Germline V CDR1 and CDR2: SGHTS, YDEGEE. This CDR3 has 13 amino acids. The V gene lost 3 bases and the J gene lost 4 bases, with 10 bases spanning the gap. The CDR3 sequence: CASSSGHLTEAFF. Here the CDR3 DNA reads TGTGCCAGCAGCTCAGGACACCTCACTGAAGCTTTCTTT.

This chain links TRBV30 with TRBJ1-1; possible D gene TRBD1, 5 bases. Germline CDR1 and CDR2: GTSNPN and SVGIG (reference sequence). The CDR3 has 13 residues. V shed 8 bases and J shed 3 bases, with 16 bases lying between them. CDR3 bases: TGTGCCGGGGGAGGGGCGTGGGACACTGAAGCTTTCTTT. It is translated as CAGGGAWDTEAFF.

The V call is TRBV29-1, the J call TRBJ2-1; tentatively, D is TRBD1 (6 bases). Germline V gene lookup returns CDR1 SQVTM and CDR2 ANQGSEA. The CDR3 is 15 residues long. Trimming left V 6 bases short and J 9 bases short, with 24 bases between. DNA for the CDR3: TGCAGCGTGGCAGGGGTGAATGGTGATAGGGGTGAGCAGTTCTTC. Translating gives CSVAGVNGDRGEQFF.

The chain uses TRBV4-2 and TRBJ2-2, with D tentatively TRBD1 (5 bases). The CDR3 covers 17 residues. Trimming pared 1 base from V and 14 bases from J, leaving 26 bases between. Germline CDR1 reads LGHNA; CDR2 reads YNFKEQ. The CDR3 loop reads CASSQVVGAMGRSGLFF. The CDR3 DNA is TGTGCCAGCAGCCAAGTTGTAGGGGCGATGGGGCGATCAGGACTGTTTTTT.